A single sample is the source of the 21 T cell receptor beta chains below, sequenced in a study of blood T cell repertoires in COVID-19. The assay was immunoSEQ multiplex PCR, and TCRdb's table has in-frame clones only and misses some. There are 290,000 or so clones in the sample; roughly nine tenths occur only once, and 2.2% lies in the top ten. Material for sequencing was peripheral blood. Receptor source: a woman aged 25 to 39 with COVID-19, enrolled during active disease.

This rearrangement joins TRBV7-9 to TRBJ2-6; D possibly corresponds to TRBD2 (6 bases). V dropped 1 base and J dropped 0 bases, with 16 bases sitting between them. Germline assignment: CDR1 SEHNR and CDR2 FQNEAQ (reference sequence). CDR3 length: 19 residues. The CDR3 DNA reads TGTGCCAGCAGCTTAGGTTTGGCCGGACTAAGCTCTGGGGCCAACGTCCTGACTTTC. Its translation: CASSLGLAGLSSGANVLTF. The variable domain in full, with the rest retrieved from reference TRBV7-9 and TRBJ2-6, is DTGVSQNPRHKITKRGQNVTFRCDPISEHNRLYWYRQTLGQGPEFLTYFQNEAQLEKSRLLSDRFSAERPKGSFSTLEIQRTEQGDSAMYLCASSLGLAGLSSGANVLTFGAGSRLTVL.

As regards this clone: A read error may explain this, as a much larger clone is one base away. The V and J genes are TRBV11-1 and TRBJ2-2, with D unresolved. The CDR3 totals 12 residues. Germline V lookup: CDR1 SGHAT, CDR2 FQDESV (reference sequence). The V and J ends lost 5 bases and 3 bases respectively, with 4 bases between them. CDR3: CASSPYTGELFF. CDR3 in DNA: TGTGCCAGCAGCCCCTACACCGGGGAGCTGTTTTTT.

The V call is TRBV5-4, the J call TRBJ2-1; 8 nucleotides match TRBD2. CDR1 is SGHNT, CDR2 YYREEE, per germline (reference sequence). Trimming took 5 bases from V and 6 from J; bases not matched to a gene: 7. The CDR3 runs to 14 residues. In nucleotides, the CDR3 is TGTGCCAGCAGTCAAGCGGGAGTGTCCAATGAGCAGTTCTTC. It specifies CASSQAGVSNEQFF.

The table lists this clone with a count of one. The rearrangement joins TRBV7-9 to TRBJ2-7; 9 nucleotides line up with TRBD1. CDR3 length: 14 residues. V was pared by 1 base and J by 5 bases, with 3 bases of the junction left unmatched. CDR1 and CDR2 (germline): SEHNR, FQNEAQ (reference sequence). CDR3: CASSLVTGGDEQYF. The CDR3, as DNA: TGTGCCAGCAGCTTAGTGACAGGGGGGGACGAGCAGTACTTC.

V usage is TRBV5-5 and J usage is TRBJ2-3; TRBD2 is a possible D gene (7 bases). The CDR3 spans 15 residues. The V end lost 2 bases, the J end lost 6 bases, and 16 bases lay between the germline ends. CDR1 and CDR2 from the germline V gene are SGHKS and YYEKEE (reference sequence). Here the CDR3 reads CASSFGGPYVDTQYF. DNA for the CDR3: TGTGCCAGCAGCTTCGGGGGGCCCTACGTCGATACGCAGTATTTT.

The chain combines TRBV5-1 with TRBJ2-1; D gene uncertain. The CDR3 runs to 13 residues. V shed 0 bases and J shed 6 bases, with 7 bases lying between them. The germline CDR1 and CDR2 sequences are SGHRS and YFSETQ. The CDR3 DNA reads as TGCGCCAGCAGCTTGGAACCCGGCAATGAGCAGTTCTTC. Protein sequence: CASSLEPGNEQFF.

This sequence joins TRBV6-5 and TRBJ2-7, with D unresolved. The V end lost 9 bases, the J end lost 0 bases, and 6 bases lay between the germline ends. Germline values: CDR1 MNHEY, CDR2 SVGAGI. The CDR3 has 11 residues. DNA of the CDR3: TGTGCCAGAAGGAGCTCCTACGAGCAGTACTTC. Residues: CARRSSYEQYF.

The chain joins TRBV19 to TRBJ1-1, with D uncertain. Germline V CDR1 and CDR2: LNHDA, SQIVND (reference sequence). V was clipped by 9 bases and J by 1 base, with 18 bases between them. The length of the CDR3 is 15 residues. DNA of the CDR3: TGTGCCAGCGTTCGGCGGGGTACCCAGAACACTGAAGCTTTCTTT. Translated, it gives CASVRRGTQNTEAFF.

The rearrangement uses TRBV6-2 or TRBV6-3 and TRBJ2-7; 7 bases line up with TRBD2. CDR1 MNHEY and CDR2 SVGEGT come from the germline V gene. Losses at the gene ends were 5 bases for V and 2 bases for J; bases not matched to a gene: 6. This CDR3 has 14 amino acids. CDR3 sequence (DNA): TGTGCCAGCAGTCGGTCGAGCGGGACCTACGAGCAGTACTTC. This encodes CASSRSSGTYEQYF.

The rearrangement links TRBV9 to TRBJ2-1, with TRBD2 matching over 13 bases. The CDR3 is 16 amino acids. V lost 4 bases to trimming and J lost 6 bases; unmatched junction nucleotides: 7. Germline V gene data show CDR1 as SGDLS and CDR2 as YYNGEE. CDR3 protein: CASSSRTSGGFNEQFF. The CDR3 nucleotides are TGTGCCAGCAGCTCTCGGACTAGCGGGGGTTTCAATGAGCAGTTCTTC. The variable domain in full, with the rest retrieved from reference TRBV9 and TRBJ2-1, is DSGVTQTPKHLITATGQRVTLRCSPRSGDLSVYWYQQSLDQGLQFLIQYYNGEERAKGNILERFSAQQFPDLHSELNLSSLELGDSALYFCASSSRTSGGFNEQFFGPGTRLTVL.

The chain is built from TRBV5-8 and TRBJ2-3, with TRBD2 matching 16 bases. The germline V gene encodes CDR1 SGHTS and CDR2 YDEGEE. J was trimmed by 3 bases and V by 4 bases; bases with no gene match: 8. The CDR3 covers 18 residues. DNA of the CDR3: TGTGCCAGCAGCACAGGGACTAGCGGGAGGGCCGGGACAGATACGCAGTATTTT. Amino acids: CASSTGTSGRAGTDTQYF.

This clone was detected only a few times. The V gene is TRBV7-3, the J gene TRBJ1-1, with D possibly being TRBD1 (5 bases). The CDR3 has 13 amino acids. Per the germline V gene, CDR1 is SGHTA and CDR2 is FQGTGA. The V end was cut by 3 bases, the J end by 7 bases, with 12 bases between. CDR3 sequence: CASSFSSDSEAFF. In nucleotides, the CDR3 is TGTGCCAGCAGCTTTTCTAGTGACAGTGAAGCTTTCTTT.

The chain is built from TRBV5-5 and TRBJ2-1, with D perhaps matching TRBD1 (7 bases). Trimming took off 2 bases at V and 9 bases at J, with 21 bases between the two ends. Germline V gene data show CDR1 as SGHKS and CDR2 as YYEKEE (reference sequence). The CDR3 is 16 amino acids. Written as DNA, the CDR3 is TGTGCCAGCAGCTTAGGACAGGCTGGGGGGAACGGTGAGCAGTTCTTC. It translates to CASSLGQAGGNGEQFF.

CDR3: CASSSGLAGGPGQETQYF. DNA of the CDR3: TGTGCCAGCAGTTCTGGACTAGCGGGAGGGCCGGGGCAAGAGACCCAGTACTTC. The chain recombines TRBV7-9 with TRBJ2-5; 15 bases map to TRBD2. After removal of 6 bases from V and 2 bases from J, the junction contained 10 bases not matched to a gene. Germline values: CDR1 SEHNR, CDR2 FQNEAQ (reference sequence). CDR3 length: 18 amino acids.

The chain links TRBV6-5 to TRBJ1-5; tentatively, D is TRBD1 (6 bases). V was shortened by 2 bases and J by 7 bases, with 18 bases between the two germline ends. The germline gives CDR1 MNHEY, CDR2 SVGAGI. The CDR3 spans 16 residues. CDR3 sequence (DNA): TGTGCCAGCAGTTACGTCCCACCGGGACAAGGGCAGCCCCAGCATTTT. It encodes CASSYVPPGQGQPQHF.

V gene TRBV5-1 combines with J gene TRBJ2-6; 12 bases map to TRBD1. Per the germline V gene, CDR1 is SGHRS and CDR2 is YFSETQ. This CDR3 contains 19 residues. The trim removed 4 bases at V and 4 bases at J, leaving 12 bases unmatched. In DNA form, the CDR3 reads TGCGCCAGCAGCAAGTTTCCGGGACAGGGGGCCTTAGGGGCCAACGTCCTGACTTTC. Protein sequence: CASSKFPGQGALGANVLTF.

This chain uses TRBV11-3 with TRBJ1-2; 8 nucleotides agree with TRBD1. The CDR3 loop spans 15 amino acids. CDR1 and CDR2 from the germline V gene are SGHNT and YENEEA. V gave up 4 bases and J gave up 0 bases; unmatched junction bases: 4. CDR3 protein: CASSSSGQANYGYTF. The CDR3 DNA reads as TGTGCCAGCAGCTCTTCGGGACAGGCTAACTATGGCTACACCTTC.

CDR3 loop: CSVGGEKLFF. The CDR3 nucleotides read TGCAGCGTTGGAGGTGAAAAACTGTTTTTT. J is TRBJ1-4 and V is TRBV29-1; D is ambiguous. The germline V gene has CDR1 SQVTM and CDR2 ANQGSEA. The CDR3 is 10 amino acids. V was pared by 4 bases and J by 7 bases, with 4 bases between.

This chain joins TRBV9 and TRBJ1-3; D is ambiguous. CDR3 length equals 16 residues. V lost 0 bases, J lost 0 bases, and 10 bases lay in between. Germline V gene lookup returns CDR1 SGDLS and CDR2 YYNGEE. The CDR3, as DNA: TGTGCCAGCAGCGTAGCTGGGAGGGTCTCTGGAAACACCATATATTTT. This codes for CASSVAGRVSGNTIYF.

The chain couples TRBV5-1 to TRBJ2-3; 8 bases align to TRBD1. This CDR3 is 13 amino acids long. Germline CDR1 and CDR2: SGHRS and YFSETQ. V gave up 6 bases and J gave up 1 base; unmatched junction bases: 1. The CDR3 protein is CASKQGGTDTQYF. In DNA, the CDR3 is TGCGCCAGCAAACAGGGGGGCACAGATACGCAGTATTTT.

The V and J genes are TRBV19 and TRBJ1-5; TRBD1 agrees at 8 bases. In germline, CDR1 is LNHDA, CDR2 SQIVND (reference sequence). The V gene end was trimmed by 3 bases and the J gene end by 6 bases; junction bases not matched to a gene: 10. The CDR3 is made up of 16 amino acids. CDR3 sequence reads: CASSMQGQGASQPQHF. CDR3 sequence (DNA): TGTGCCAGTAGTATGCAGGGGCAGGGGGCGAGTCAGCCCCAGCATTTT.